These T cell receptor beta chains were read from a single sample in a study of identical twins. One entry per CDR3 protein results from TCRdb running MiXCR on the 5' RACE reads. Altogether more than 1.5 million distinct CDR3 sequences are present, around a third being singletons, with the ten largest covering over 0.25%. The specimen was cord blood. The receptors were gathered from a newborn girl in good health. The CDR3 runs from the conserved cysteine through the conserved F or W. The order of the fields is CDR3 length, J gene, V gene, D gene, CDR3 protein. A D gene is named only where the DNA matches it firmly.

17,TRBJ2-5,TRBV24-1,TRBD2,CATSDQRLAGGQETQYF
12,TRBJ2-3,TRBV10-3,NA,CAINHREGTQYF
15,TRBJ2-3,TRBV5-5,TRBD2,CASRTFWREIDTQYF
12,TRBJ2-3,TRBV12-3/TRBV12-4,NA,CASTTRADTQYF
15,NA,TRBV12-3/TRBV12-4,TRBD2,CASSFKRGTYNEQYF
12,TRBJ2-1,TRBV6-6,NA,CASMLYNNEQFF
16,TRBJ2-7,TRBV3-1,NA,CASSQEGPGLSYEQYF
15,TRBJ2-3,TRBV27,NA,CASSEQGIVTDTQYF
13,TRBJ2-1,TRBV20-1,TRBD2,CSAFRTSRNEQFF
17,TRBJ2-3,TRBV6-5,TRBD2,CASSYSFAAGGADTQYF
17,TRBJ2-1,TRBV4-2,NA,CASSLNLLGGASNEQFF
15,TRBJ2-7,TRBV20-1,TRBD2,CSARGALAGAYEQYF
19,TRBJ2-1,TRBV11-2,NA,CASSFPLGALPSSYNEQFF
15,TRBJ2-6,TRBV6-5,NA,CAGSYSHSGANVLTF
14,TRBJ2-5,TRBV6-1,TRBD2,CASLTLAGLGEQYF
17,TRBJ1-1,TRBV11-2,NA,CASSLTGVRRANTEAFF
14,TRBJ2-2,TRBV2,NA,CASARLGNTGELFF
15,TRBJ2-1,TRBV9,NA,CASSDRVNNYNEQFF
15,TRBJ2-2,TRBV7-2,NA,CASSKGPANTGELFF
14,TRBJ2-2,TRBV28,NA,CASCPQGRTGELFF
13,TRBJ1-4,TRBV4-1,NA,CASSQIVDEKLFF
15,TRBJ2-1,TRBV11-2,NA,CASSSIRRVNYEQFF
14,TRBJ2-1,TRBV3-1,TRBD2,CASRSLAGVNEQFF
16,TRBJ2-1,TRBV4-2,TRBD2,CASSQDRLAWGNEQFF
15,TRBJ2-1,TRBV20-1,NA,CSARVPRQGGHEQFF
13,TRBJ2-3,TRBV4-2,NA,CASSQEDTDTQYF
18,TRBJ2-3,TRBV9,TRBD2,CASSVDAPGLAGLDTQYF
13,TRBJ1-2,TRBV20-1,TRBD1,CSARQGASYGHTF
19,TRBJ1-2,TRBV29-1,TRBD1,CSVVRAGPGQGARDYGYTF
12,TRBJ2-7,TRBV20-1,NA,CSASPVPYEQYF
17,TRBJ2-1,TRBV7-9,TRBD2,CASSFPSLAGVPNEQFF
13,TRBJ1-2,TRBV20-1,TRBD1,CSASRTGNYGYTF
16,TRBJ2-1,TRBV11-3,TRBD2,CASSPHSGRAYNEQFF
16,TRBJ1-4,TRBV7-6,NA,CASSPNIQATNEKLFF
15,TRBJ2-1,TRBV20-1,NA,CSARETIRSCNEQFF
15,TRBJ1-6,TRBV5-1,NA,CASSWETGTDSPLHF
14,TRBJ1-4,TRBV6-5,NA,CASRTGTVNEKLFF
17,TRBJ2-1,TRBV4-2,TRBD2,CASSPSLLAGGLDEQFF
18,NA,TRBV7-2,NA,CASSLDLYKGANPYEQYF
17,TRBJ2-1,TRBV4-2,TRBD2,CASSQARGASGYNEQFF
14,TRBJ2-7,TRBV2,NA,CASSMEQGGYEQYF
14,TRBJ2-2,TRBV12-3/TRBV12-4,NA,CASSLVDPTGELFF
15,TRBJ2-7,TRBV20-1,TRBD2,CSASPAGANSYEQYF
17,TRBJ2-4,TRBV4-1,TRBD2,CASSPGLAGGVQNIQYF
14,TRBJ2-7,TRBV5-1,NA,CASSLFTGADEQYF
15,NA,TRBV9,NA,CTSSVDSVSTYEQYF
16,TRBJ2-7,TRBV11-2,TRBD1,CASSSYSGTGSYEQYF
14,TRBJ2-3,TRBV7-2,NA,CASSLGPHADTQYF
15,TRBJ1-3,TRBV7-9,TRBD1,CASIMTGRNGNTIYF
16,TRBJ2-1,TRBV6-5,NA,CASRGRGGPSYNEQFF
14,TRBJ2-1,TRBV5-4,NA,CASSTRDFSYEQFF
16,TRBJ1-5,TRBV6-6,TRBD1,CASSYPRQGGNQPQHF
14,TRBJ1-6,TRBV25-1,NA,CASSDSQGNSPLHF
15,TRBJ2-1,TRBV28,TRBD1,CASSLMGDRVYEQFF